The rows below give T cell receptor beta chains drawn from one sample of a study of cytomegalovirus exposure and HLA in healthy donors. TCRdb's copy holds only in-frame clones and misses some; the assay was immunoSEQ multiplex PCR. The sample has roughly 160,000 clones, 81% seen once; the top ten hold under 15%. The sample was PBMCs. These receptors were obtained from a woman in her forties or fifties in good health and CMV-seronegative. Each CDR3 is given with its conserved first and last residue. Each record gives: clone size, D gene, J gene, V gene, CDR3 protein, CDR3 DNA. The D gene is left open where the match is weak. Rows give clone size only sometimes, using once, few, many, or a class for an expanded clone.

clone_size: once
d_call: -
j_call: TRBJ1-3
v_call: TRBV4-3
cdr3_aa: CASSQDPFGGLSGNTIYF
cdr3_nt: TGCGCCAGCAGCCAAGACCCCTTCGGGGGGCTCTCTGGAAACACCATATATTTT

clone_size: once
d_call: -
j_call: TRBJ2-1
v_call: TRBV6-1
cdr3_aa: CASSPLIGLDEQFF
cdr3_nt: TGTGCCAGCAGTCCACTGATTGGTCTCGATGAGCAGTTCTTC

clone_size: -
d_call: TRBD2
j_call: TRBJ2-3
v_call: TRBV7-2
cdr3_aa: CASSTGLAGVSDTQYF
cdr3_nt: TGTGCCAGCAGCACGGGACTAGCGGGAGTTTCGGATACGCAGTATTTT

clone_size: few
d_call: -
j_call: TRBJ1-2
v_call: TRBV19
cdr3_aa: CASRIRGVEGYTF
cdr3_nt: TGTGCCAGTAGGATCCGGGGAGTGGAAGGCTACACCTTC

clone_size: -
d_call: -
j_call: TRBJ1-1
v_call: TRBV7-9
cdr3_aa: CASSPLENTEAFF
cdr3_nt: TGTGCCAGCAGCCCCTTAGAGAACACTGAAGCTTTCTTT

clone_size: -
d_call: -
j_call: TRBJ2-5
v_call: TRBV7-9
cdr3_aa: CASLPGLQETQYF
cdr3_nt: TGTGCCAGCTTACCGGGATTACAAGAGACCCAGTACTTC

clone_size: -
d_call: -
j_call: TRBJ2-3
v_call: TRBV6-1
cdr3_aa: CASSDNWGPTDTQYF
cdr3_nt: TGTGCCAGCAGTGATAACTGGGGCCCCACAGATACGCAGTATTTT

clone_size: -
d_call: TRBD2
j_call: TRBJ2-1
v_call: TRBV14
cdr3_aa: CASSQRGRAGNEQFF
cdr3_nt: TGTGCCAGCAGCCAGCGCGGGAGGGCAGGCAATGAGCAGTTCTTC

clone_size: -
d_call: TRBD1
j_call: TRBJ1-1
v_call: TRBV30
cdr3_aa: CAWQFPTGMNTEAFF
cdr3_nt: TGTGCCTGGCAATTCCCGACAGGGATGAACACTGAAGCTTTCTTT

clone_size: -
d_call: -
j_call: TRBJ2-3
v_call: TRBV19
cdr3_aa: CASRRGDTQYF
cdr3_nt: TGTGCCAGTAGACGGGGGGATACGCAGTATTTT

clone_size: -
d_call: -
j_call: TRBJ1-1
v_call: TRBV30
cdr3_aa: CAWNLVLGETEAFF
cdr3_nt: TGTGCCTGGAATCTGGTGCTGGGAGAGACTGAAGCTTTCTTT

clone_size: -
d_call: TRBD1
j_call: TRBJ1-2
v_call: TRBV2
cdr3_aa: CASSEAGDRGYTF
cdr3_nt: TGTGCCAGCAGTGAAGCAGGGGACAGGGGCTACACCTTC

clone_size: -
d_call: -
j_call: TRBJ1-5
v_call: TRBV19
cdr3_aa: CASSQNTHQPQHF
cdr3_nt: TGTGCCAGTAGTCAAAACACCCATCAGCCCCAGCATTTT

clone_size: -
d_call: TRBD2
j_call: TRBJ2-1
v_call: TRBV27
cdr3_aa: CASSLGGVLGHNEQFF
cdr3_nt: TGTGCCAGCTCCCTTGGGGGGGTTTTGGGCCACAATGAGCAGTTCTTC

clone_size: few
d_call: TRBD2
j_call: TRBJ2-1
v_call: TRBV6-6
cdr3_aa: CASIGDSGGYNEQFF
cdr3_nt: TGTGCCAGCATTGGAGATAGCGGGGGGTACAATGAGCAGTTCTTC

clone_size: -
d_call: -
j_call: TRBJ1-2
v_call: TRBV27
cdr3_aa: CASSPLGGGYTF
cdr3_nt: TGTGCCAGCAGCCCCCTGGGGGGGGGCTACACCTTC

clone_size: -
d_call: -
j_call: TRBJ1-1
v_call: TRBV5-6
cdr3_aa: CASSLGRTEAFF
cdr3_nt: TGTGCCAGCAGCTTGGGGAGGACTGAAGCTTTCTTT